These 13 T cell receptor beta chains share one sample of origin, sequenced in a study of T cell responses to AZD1222 COVID-19 vaccine. Repertoires were generated with immunoSEQ multiplex PCR, while TCRdb's copy carries only in-frame clones and drops some. The data contain 150,000 to 200,000 clones, more than 85% of them singletons. The specimen comprised peripheral blood, sampled 28 days after the second AZD1222 dose. The source of these receptors is an adult who received the AZD1222 COVID-19 vaccine.

This sequence joins TRBV6-5 and TRBJ1-2; 8 bases align to TRBD1. Germline assignment: CDR1 MNHEY and CDR2 SVGAGI. This CDR3 spans 14 amino acids. V lost 2 bases, J lost 4 bases, and 3 bases stayed unmatched. The DNA for the CDR3 is TGTGCCAGCAGTTACCCACAGGGGGGCTATGGCTACACCTTC. It is translated as CASSYPQGGYGYTF.

The chain employs TRBV5-1 and TRBJ1-2; D is unclear. The CDR3 has 15 residues. The germline V gene encodes CDR1 SGHRS and CDR2 YFSETQ. V dropped 0 bases and J dropped 6 bases, with 15 bases sitting between them. This CDR3 is CASSLARVDRNGYTF. CDR3 in DNA: TGCGCCAGCAGCTTGGCAAGGGTTGATCGGAATGGCTACACCTTC.

V gene TRBV9 combines with J gene TRBJ1-6; a weak D match, TRBD1 (5 bases). Deletions cut 3 bases from V and 5 bases from J, with 15 bases between. The CDR3 spans 16 residues. From germline, CDR1 is SGDLS and CDR2 YYNGEE. Here the CDR3 reads CASSAAPGRDNSPLHF. The CDR3 DNA is TGTGCCAGCAGCGCCGCCCCGGGGCGGGATAATTCACCCCTCCACTTT.

The rearrangement links TRBV11-2 to TRBJ2-7; the D gene is possibly TRBD1 (6 bases). This CDR3 is 13 amino acids long. Germline V gene lookup returns CDR1 SGHAT and CDR2 FQNNGV. The V end lost 4 bases, the J end lost 6 bases, and 13 bases lay between the germline ends. The DNA of the CDR3 is TGTGCCAGCAGCTCCCCCAGGGGTGGCGAGCAGTACTTC. Translated: CASSSPRGGEQYF.

This sequence joins TRBV7-2 and TRBJ1-5; tentative D call: TRBD1 (5 bases). CDR1 SGHTA and CDR2 FQGNSA come from the germline V gene. Trimming stripped 3 bases from V and 3 bases from J, with 9 bases between. This CDR3 comprises 14 residues. The CDR3 sequence: CASSLGRNNQPQHF. The CDR3 DNA sequence: TGTGCCAGCAGCTTGGGACGGAACAATCAGCCCCAGCATTTT. Filled out from reference TRBV7-2 and TRBJ1-5, the complete variable domain reads GAGVSQSPSNKVTEKGKDVELRCDPISGHTALYWYRQSLGQGLEFLIYFQGNSAPDKSGLPSDRFSAERTGGSVSTLTIQRTQQEDSAVYLCASSLGRNNQPQHFGDGTRLSIL.

The chain recombines TRBV19 with TRBJ1-5; D is possibly TRBD1 (5 bases). Germline assignment: CDR1 LNHDA and CDR2 SQIVND (reference sequence). The CDR3 totals 15 residues. The V end was cut by 3 bases, the J end by 7 bases, with 16 bases between. The CDR3 nucleotides are TGTGCCAGTAGTATCCAGGGTGGGGTCCGGCAGCCCCAGCATTTT. It translates to CASSIQGGVRQPQHF.

This chain uses TRBV27 with TRBJ2-6, with 9 bases that match TRBD1. The CDR3 totals 17 residues. CDR1 is MNHEY, CDR2 SMNVEV, per germline (reference sequence). The V and J ends lost 6 bases and 4 bases, in that order; junction bases with no gene match: 10. CDR3 sequence: CASRETGGQSGANVLTF. The CDR3 bases are TGTGCCAGCAGAGAGACAGGGGGGCAATCCGGGGCCAACGTCCTGACTTTC.

This clone was seen a single time. The chain employs TRBV4-2 and TRBJ1-1; the D gene is possibly TRBD1 (5 bases). From germline, CDR1 is LGHNA and CDR2 YNFKEQ. V lost 2 bases and J lost 4, with 11 bases in between. The CDR3 has 14 amino acids. The CDR3 bases are TGTGCCAGCAGCCAATGGGGGGTGGGCACTGAAGCTTTCTTT. It codes for CASSQWGVGTEAFF.

The V and J genes are TRBV5-8 and TRBJ2-1, with D perhaps TRBD2 (6 bases). This CDR3 is built from 12 residues. The ends were cut back, 6 bases at V and 4 bases at J, with 8 bases in the middle. Per the germline V gene, CDR1 is SGHTS and CDR2 is YDEGEE. CDR3 amino acids: CASNAGYNEQFF. CDR3 bases: TGTGCCAGCAACGCGGGATACAATGAGCAGTTCTTC.

V is TRBV12-3 or TRBV12-4 and J is TRBJ2-1; TRBD2 agrees at 8 bases. This CDR3 spans 11 amino acids. V gave up 3 bases and J gave up 16 bases; unmatched junction bases: 5. The CDR3 sequence: CASSLTSASFF. In DNA, the CDR3 is TGTGCCAGCAGTTTGACTAGCGCCAGCTTCTTC.

The genes are TRBV7-3 and TRBJ1-1; D uncertain. CDR1 SGHTA and CDR2 FQGTGA come from the germline V gene. V was pared by 5 bases and J by 3 bases, with 10 bases between. CDR3 length equals 13 residues. The CDR3 protein is CASSIPGYTEAFF. The CDR3 nucleotides read TGTGCCAGCAGCATCCCAGGTTACACTGAAGCTTTCTTT.

The chain carries TRBV19 and TRBJ1-3, with a weak D call TRBD1 (5 bases). Trimming took off 6 bases at V and 0 bases at J, with 9 bases between the two ends. The germline V gene encodes CDR1 LNHDA and CDR2 SQIVND (reference sequence). The CDR3 consists of 14 residues. The CDR3 region is CASSKGSSGNTIYF. The CDR3 region has the DNA TGTGCCAGTAGCAAGGGGAGCTCTGGAAACACCATATATTTT.

V usage is TRBV5-5 and J usage is TRBJ2-7, with D possibly called TRBD1 or TRBD2 (5 bases each). Trimming left V 1 base short and J 3 bases short, with 8 bases between. The CDR3 totals 13 residues. Germline V gene lookup returns CDR1 SGHKS and CDR2 YYEKEE (reference sequence). The CDR3: CASSLRGRYEQYF. CDR3 nucleotide sequence: TGTGCCAGCAGCTTGAGGGGACGCTACGAGCAGTACTTC.